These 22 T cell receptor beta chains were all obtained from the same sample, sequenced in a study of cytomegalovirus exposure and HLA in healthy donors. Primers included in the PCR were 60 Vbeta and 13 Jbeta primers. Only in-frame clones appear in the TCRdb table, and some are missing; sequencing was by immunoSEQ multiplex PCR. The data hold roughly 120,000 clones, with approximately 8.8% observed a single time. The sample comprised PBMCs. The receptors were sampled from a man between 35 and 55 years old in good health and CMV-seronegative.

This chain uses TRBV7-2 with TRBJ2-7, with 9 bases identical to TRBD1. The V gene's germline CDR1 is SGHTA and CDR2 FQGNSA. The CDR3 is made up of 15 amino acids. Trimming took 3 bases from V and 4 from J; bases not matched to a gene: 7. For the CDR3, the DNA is TGTGCCAGCAGCTTCTCACAGGGGGCACGGTACGAGCAGTACTTC. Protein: CASSFSQGARYEQYF.

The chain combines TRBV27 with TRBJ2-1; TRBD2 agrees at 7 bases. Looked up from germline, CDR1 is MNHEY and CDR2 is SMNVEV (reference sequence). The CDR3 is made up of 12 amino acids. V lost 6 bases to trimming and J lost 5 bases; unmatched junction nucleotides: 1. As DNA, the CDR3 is TGTGCCAGCAGGGCGGGGGACAATGAGCAGTTCTTC. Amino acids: CASRAGDNEQFF.

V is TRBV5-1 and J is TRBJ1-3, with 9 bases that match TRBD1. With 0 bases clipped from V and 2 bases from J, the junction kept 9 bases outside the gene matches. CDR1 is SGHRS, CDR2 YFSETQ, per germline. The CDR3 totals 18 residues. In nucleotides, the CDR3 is TGCGCCAGCAGCTTGGTCCCGGGACAGGGAACTACTGGAAACACCATATATTTT. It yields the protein CASSLVPGQGTTGNTIYF. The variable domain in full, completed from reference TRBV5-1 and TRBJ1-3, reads KAGVTQTPRYLIKTRGQQVTLSCSPISGHRSVSWYQQTPGQGLQFLFEYFSETQRNKGNFPGRFSGRQFSNSRSEMNVSTLELGDSALYLCASSLVPGQGTTGNTIYFGEGSWLTVV.

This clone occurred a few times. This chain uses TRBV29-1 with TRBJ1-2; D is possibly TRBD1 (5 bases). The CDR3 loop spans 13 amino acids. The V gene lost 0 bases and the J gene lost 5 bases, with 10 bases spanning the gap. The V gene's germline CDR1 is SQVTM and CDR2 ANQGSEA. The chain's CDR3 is CSVEDREPYGYTF. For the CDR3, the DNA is TGCAGCGTTGAAGACAGGGAACCTTATGGCTACACCTTC.

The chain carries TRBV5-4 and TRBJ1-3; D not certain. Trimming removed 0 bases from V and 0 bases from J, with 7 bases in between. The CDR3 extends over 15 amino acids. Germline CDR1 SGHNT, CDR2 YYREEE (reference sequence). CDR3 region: CASSLGSRSGNTIYF. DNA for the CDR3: TGTGCCAGCAGCTTGGGAAGCCGCTCTGGAAACACCATATATTTT.

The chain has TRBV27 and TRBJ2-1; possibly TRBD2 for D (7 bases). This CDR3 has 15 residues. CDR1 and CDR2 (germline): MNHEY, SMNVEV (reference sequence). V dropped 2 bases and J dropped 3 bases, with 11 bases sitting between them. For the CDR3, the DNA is TGTGCCAGCAGTTTAGGGGGGGGCCTCTACAATGAGCAGTTCTTC. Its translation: CASSLGGGLYNEQFF.

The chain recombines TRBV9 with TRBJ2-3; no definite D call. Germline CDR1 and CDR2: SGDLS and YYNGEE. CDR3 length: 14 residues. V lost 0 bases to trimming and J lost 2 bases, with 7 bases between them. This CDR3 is CASSVGGTTDTQYF. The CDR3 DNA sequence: TGTGCCAGCAGCGTAGGAGGTACCACAGATACGCAGTATTTT.

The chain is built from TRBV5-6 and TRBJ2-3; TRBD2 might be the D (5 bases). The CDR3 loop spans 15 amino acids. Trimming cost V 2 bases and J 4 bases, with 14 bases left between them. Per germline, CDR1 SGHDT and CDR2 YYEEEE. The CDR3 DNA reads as TGTGCCAGCAGCTTACACGGACTCGGGGCAGATACGCAGTATTTT. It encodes CASSLHGLGADTQYF.

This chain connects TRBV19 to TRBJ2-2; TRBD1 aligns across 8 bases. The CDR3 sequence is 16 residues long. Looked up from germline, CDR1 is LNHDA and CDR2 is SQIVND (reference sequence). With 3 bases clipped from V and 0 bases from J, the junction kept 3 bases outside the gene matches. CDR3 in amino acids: CASSIMDRANTGELFF. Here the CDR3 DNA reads TGTGCCAGTAGTATCATGGACAGGGCGAACACCGGGGAGCTGTTTTTT.

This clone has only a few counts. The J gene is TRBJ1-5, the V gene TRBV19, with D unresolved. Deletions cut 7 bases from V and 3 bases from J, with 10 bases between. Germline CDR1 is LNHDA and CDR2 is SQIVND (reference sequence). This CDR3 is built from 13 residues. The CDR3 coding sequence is TGTGCCAGTACTCCAGGTTTCAATCAGCCCCAGCATTTT. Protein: CASTPGFNQPQHF.

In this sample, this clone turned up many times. For the CDR3, the DNA is TGCGCCAGCAGCCAGACCGCCGTGAGTAGGACAGAAGCTTTCTTT. Its translation: CASSQTAVSRTEAFF. The chain is built from TRBV4-1 and TRBJ1-1; D is perhaps TRBD1 (5 bases). CDR1 and CDR2 (germline): MGHRA, YSYEKL. The CDR3 loop spans 15 amino acids. The V and J ends lost 3 bases and 8 bases respectively, with 19 bases between them.

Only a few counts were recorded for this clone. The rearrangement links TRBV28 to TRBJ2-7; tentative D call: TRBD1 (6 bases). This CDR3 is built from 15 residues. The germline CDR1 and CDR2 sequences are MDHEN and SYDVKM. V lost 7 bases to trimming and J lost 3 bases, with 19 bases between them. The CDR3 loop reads CASNSPQGSHYEQYF. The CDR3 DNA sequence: TGTGCCAGCAATTCCCCACAGGGTTCCCACTACGAGCAGTACTTC.

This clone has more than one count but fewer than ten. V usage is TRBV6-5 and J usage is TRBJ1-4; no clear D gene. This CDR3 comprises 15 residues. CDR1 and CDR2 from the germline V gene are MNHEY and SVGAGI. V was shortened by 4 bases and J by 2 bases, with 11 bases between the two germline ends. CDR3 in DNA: TGTGCCAGCAGTTCTTACGCGTTGACTAATGAAAAACTGTTTTTT. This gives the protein CASSSYALTNEKLFF.

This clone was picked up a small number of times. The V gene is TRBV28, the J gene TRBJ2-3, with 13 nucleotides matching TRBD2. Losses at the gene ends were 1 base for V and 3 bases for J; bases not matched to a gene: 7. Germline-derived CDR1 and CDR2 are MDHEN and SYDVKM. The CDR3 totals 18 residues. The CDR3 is CASSLSGLAGVGTDTQYF. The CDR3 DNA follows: TGTGCCAGCAGTTTATCCGGACTAGCGGGGGTAGGAACAGATACGCAGTATTTT.

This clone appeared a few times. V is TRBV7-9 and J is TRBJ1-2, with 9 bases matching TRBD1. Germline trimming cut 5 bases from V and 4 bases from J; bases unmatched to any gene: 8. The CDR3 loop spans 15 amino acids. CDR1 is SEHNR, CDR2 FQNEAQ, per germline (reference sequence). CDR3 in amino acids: CASSTLGDRVYGYTF. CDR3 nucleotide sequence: TGTGCCAGCAGCACCCTCGGGGACAGGGTCTATGGCTACACCTTC. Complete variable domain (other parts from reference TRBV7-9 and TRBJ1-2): DTGVSQNPRHKITKRGQNVTFRCDPISEHNRLYWYRQTLGQGPEFLTYFQNEAQLEKSRLLSDRFSAERPKGSFSTLEIQRTEQGDSAMYLCASSTLGDRVYGYTFGSGTRLTVV.

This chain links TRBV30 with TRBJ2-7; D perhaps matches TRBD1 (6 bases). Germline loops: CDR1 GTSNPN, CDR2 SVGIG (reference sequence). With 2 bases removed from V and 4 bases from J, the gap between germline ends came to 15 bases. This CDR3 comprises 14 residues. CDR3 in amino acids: CAWSRQVLLYEQYF. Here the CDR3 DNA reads TGTGCCTGGAGTCGACAGGTCCTTTTGTACGAGCAGTACTTC.

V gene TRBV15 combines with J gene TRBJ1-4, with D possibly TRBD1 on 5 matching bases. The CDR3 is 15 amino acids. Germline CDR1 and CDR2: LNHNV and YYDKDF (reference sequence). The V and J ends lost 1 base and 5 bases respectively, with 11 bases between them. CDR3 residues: CATSRVWDSNEKLFF. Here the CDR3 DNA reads TGTGCCACCAGCAGAGTTTGGGACTCCAATGAAAAACTGTTTTTT.

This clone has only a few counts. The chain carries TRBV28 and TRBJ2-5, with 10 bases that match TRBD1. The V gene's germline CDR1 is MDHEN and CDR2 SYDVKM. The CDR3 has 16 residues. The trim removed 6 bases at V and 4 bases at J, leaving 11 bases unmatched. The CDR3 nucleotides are TGTGCCAGCAGCCTAATTGGGGACAGGGGTCGAGAGACCCAGTACTTC. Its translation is CASSLIGDRGRETQYF.

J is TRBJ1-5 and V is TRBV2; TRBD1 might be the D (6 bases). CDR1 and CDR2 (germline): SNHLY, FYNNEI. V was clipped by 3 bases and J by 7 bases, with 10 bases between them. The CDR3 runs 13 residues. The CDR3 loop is CASSEGGAQPQHF. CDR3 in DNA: TGTGCCAGCAGTGAGGGGGGGGCCCAGCCCCAGCATTTT.

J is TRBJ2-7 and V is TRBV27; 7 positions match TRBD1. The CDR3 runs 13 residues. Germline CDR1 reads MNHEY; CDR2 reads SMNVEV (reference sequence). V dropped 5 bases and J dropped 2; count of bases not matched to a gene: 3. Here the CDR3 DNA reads TGTGCCAGCAGTAATACAGGGGCCTACGAGCAGTACTTC. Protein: CASSNTGAYEQYF.

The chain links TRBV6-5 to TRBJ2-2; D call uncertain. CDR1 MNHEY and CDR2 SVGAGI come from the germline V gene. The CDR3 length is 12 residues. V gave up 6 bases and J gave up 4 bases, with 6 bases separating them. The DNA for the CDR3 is TGTGCCAGCAGGGGCACCACCGGGGAGCTGTTTTTT. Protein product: CASRGTTGELFF.

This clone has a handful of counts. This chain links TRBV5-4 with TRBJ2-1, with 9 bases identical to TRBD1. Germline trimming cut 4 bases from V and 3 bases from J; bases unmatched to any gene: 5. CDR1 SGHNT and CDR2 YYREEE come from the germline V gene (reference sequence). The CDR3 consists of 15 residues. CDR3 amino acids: CASSPRGQGYNEQFF. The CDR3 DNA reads TGTGCCAGCAGCCCTAGGGGACAGGGCTACAATGAGCAGTTCTTC.